This TCR beta chain was captured by sequencing in a study of CD8+ T cells in alopecia areata (dated by TCRdb to 2016 to 2018). At the level of the whole study: The treated patients took part in an open-label pilot trial in which moderate-to-severe alopecia areata was treated with oral tofacitinib at 5 to 10 mg twice daily. Patients stayed on tofacitinib for 6 to 18 months and then had 6 months of follow-up off drug so that delayed response and recurrence could be assessed. immunoSEQ multiplex PCR using 35 Vbeta forward primers and 13 Jbeta reverse primers was used to amplify TCRbeta CDR3 regions. In treated patients, disease severity was measured using the SALT score, which gives the percentage of scalp surface area affected. Scalp clonality was compared among normal scalp (n=4), patchy alopecia areata scalp (n=8), and alopecia totalis/universalis scalp (n=8). Biopsies were taken from tofacitinib-treated patients at baseline and at 4 and 24 weeks of treatment, and a later scalp biopsy was taken in several of the tofacitinib-treated patients. High-throughput TCRbeta sequencing was used to examine T cell clonal expansion in alopecia areata in both the C3H/HeJ mouse model and human patients. On the human side, TCRbeta sequencing was run on scalp tissue and on sorted CD4+ and CD8+ peripheral blood T cells from healthy controls and from alopecia areata patients with either patchy or totalis/universalis disease. RNA was obtained with the PAXgene miRNA kit for fixed scalp, the miRNeasy kit for PBMCs, and the RNeasy kit for mouse skin.

What the study reported, not specific to this receptor: Tofacitinib significantly decreased scalp clonality and the number of expanded CD8+ clones among the top 100 scalp clones. Resident alphabeta T cells in normal human skin are also sequenced, complicating scalp TCR repertoire analysis, unlike mouse skin dominated by gammadelta T cells. Higher clonality and more expanded CD8+ clones were observed in lesional scalp than in normal scalp, particularly in alopecia totalis/universalis, a finding suggestive of antigenic drive. Compared with mice, TCR sequences shared between patients were less clear, possibly partly because of HLA diversity across the patient population. Many expanded lesional clones persisted in scalp and blood during tofacitinib treatment, which may partly explain relapse after stopping treatment. Because the treated cohort was small and had only one nonresponder, larger studies are needed to examine links between baseline CD8+ expansion and response.

From cysteine to phenylalanine, the CDR3 is 15 amino acids long. Only the CDR3 portion is preserved as DNA: 45 bases, with reading frame beginning at the first base. CDR1 and CDR2, per the germline V gene, are ENHRY and SYGVKD. V is shortened by 5 bases, J by 6 bases, and the region joining them spans 17 bases. The sample's treatment or condition label, in plain terms: oral pan-JAK inhibitor, 5-10 mg twice daily. Lesional scalp punch biopsies and peripheral blood were collected from alopecia areata patients. After PBMCs were isolated by density centrifugation and stained for CD3, CD4 and CD8, a FACSAria was used to sort CD4+ and CD8+ T cells. This clone was seen many times. Its antigen remains undetermined. It has no much larger one-base neighbor in the sample; base qualities were not kept. Receptor amplification or capture employed the immunoSEQ multiplex PCR assay. To provide template for TCR sequencing, every sample had RNA extracted and reverse transcribed into cDNA. SuperScript III was used to make first-strand cDNA, primed with a 2:1 mix of oligo-dT and random hexamers. A synthetic immune receptor repertoire was used to measure amplification bias, and any remaining bias was corrected computationally. As for the original processing: Raw reads were preprocessed to remove errors, and CDR3 was defined by IMGT conventions from the conserved cysteine to phenylalanine. Clonality was calculated as 1 minus Shannon entropy normalized by log2 of the number of productive unique TCRs. CD4 or CD8 identity of scalp clones was inferred by cross-referencing scalp TCRbeta sequences with sorted blood CD4 and CD8 repertoires. The clones in this table, taken by TCRdb from immuneACCESS, are in-frame only. Not every clone is retained; where verified, under half of the shortfall comes from an unresolved V gene, and the cause of the rest is unknown. The V and J calls and clone size are taken from that table; D and trimming were inferred from the DNA. The sample has approximately 220,000 clones on record, around two fifths of them singletons. The ten largest clones take up 0.48% of the sample.

This TCR derives from a human donor with alopecia areata. The material was CD4+ T cells sorted from blood, obtained at approximately week 34, from a patient treated with tofacitinib. The receptor chain draws on TRBV10-3 and TRBJ2-1, with the D gene not clear enough to name. In nucleotides, the sequence is TGTGCCATCAGTACCCCGCGGTCGGGTCGCAATGAGCAGTTCTTC. This sequence encodes CAISTPRSGRNEQFF.